This TCR beta chain was documented in a study of CD8 T cells in Susac syndrome. RNA, at about 0.5 to 1 ug, was reverse transcribed with random hexamers. TCRdb independently ran MiXCR on the immunoSEQ multiplex PCR reads; one entry per CDR3 protein. The sample contains 350,000 to 550,000 distinct CDR3 sequences, approximately 85% of which appear only once. J lost 4 bases, V lost 5 bases, and 2 bases had no gene match. Germline V gives CDR1 SGHRS, CDR2 YFSETQ. The CDR3 consists of 12 residues. CD8+ and CD4+ T cells were negatively isolated; TEMRA cells were FACS-enriched. Sequencing was done on a sample of CD8+ T cells from PBMCs. This chain connects TRBV5-1 to TRBJ2-5; 7 bases map to TRBD2. This sequence was found in a human donor with multiple sclerosis. The CDR3 DNA reads TGCGCCAGCAGGACTAGCCCAGAGACCCAGTACTTC. Its protein is CASRTSPETQYF. The full variable domain, in which reference TRBV5-1 and TRBJ2-5 provide the parts outside the CDR3, is KAGVTQTPRYLIKTRGQQVTLSCSPISGHRSVSWYQQTPGQGLQFLFEYFSETQRNKGNFPGRFSGRQFSNSRSEMNVSTLELGDSALYLCASRTSPETQYFGPGTRLLVL.